The 17 T cell receptor beta chains below were found in one sample sequenced in a study of PD-1 blockade in classical Hodgkin lymphoma. Each patient relapsed following autologous stem cell transplantation, and prior brentuximab vedotin exposure differed. The data were produced by immunoSEQ multiplex PCR, yet TCRdb's version contains in-frame clones alone and is incomplete. The sample yields about 40,000 clones, around 71% seen once. The sequenced sample was peripheral blood mononuclear cells (PBMCs), obtained at baseline. These receptor sequences come from a human donor with classical Hodgkin lymphoma.

CDR3: CASSSSGQGVLYEQYF. The CDR3 DNA reads as TGTGCCAGCAGCTCCTCGGGACAGGGGGTTTTGTACGAGCAGTACTTC. V is TRBV7-9 and J is TRBJ2-7; 11 bases line up with TRBD1. The germline V gene encodes CDR1 SEHNR and CDR2 FQNEAQ (reference sequence). This CDR3 spans 16 amino acids. The ends lost 4 bases at V and 4 bases at J; junction bases unmatched: 9.

The genes are TRBV4-2 and TRBJ1-2, with TRBD1 as a possible D gene (6 bases). Trimming cost V 5 bases and J 4 bases, with 14 bases left between them. Looked up from germline, CDR1 is LGHNA and CDR2 is YNFKEQ. CDR3 size: 14 residues. CDR3 sequence: CASSAGAPPYGYTF. CDR3 coding DNA: TGTGCCAGCAGCGCGGGGGCCCCACCCTATGGCTACACCTTC.

This chain joins TRBV9 and TRBJ2-3; 7 bases are shared with TRBD1. Trimming removed 3 bases from V and 3 bases from J; junction bases left unmatched: 1. Per the germline V gene, CDR1 is SGDLS and CDR2 is YYNGEE. CDR3 length: 13 residues. CDR3 coding DNA: TGTGCCAGCAGCGCAGGGGGAACAGATACGCAGTATTTT. Encoded protein: CASSAGGTDTQYF.

This chain links TRBV5-4 with TRBJ2-7, with D uncertain. Per germline, CDR1 SGHNT and CDR2 YYREEE (reference sequence). Trimming cost V 2 bases and J 5 bases, with 8 bases left between them. The CDR3 contains 12 residues. CDR3: CASSFDINEQYF. The CDR3 nucleotides read TGTGCCAGCAGCTTCGATATAAACGAGCAGTACTTC.

This clone was seen more than once but under ten times. The chain has TRBV27 and TRBJ1-5; tentative D call: TRBD1 (5 bases). Trimming removed 0 bases from V and 3 bases from J, with 15 bases in between. CDR3 length: 17 amino acids. The germline CDR1 and CDR2 sequences are MNHEY and SMNVEV (reference sequence). CDR3 sequence: CASSLSGGAVANQPQHF. The DNA for the CDR3 is TGTGCCAGCAGTTTATCTGGTGGGGCCGTCGCCAATCAGCCCCAGCATTTT.

The chain carries TRBV10-3 and TRBJ2-2; maybe TRBD1 (6 bases). The CDR3 is 14 amino acids. Germline V gene sequence: CDR1 ENHRY, CDR2 SYGVKD. Trimming stripped 3 bases from V and 5 bases from J, with 10 bases between. CDR3 DNA sequence: TGTGCCATCAGTGATGCAGGGGAGACCGGGGAGCTGTTTTTT. Its protein is CAISDAGETGELFF.

The chain couples TRBV13 to TRBJ2-7, with unresolved D. Trimming left V 1 base short and J 7 bases short, with 8 bases between. The CDR3 is made up of 12 amino acids. Germline V gene sequence: CDR1 PRHDT, CDR2 FYEKMQ (reference sequence). This chain's CDR3 is CASSLEGNEQYF. DNA for the CDR3: TGTGCCAGCAGCTTAGAAGGGAATGAGCAGTACTTC.

This chain uses TRBV20-1 with TRBJ2-5; D is undetermined. The CDR3 covers 11 residues. V was pared by 5 bases and J by 2 bases, with 6 bases between. The germline gives CDR1 DFQATT, CDR2 SNEGSKA (reference sequence). CDR3 residues: CSASTQETQYF. The CDR3 region has the DNA TGCAGTGCTTCAACTCAAGAGACCCAGTACTTC.

The chain employs TRBV27 and TRBJ1-1; D uncertain. Germline assignment: CDR1 MNHEY and CDR2 SMNVEV (reference sequence). The CDR3 consists of 16 residues. Trimming removed 4 bases at V and 0 bases at J, with 15 bases between. The CDR3 loop reads CASSWQTEDMNTEAFF. CDR3 DNA sequence: TGTGCCAGCAGTTGGCAGACGGAAGACATGAACACTGAAGCTTTCTTT.

This clone was seen once. The chain carries TRBV18 and TRBJ2-3, with D possibly TRBD1 on 5 matching bases. There are 13 residues in the CDR3. The germline CDR1 and CDR2 sequences are KGHSH and LQKENI. V gave up 4 bases and J gave up 4 bases, with 9 bases separating them. For the CDR3, the DNA is TGTGCCAGCTCACTGGCAGGGTCAGATACGCAGTATTTT. Translated, it gives CASSLAGSDTQYF. Together with reference TRBV18 and TRBJ2-3, the CDR3 gives the full variable domain: NAGVMQNPRHLVRRRGQEARLRCSPMKGHSHVYWYRQLPEEGLKFMVYLQKENIIDESGMPKERFSAEFPKEGPSILRIQQVVRGDSAAYFCASSLAGSDTQYFGPGTRLTVL.

This clone is labeled as medium-sized (0.01 to 0.1%). The rearrangement links TRBV4-2 to TRBJ2-7, with 8 bases aligning to TRBD2. V lost 3 bases and J lost 5; bases outside the gene matches: 9. Germline CDR1 and CDR2: LGHNA and YNFKEQ. CDR3 size: 15 residues. This CDR3 is CASSQEGLDLDEQYF. For the CDR3, the DNA is TGTGCCAGCAGCCAGGAGGGACTAGACCTAGACGAGCAGTACTTC.

This clone was seen a few times. This chain's CDR3 is CASSYPGGETQYF. The DNA of the CDR3 is TGTGCCAGCAGTTATCCGGGCGGAGAGACCCAGTACTTC. J is TRBJ2-5 and V is TRBV6-5; the D is unclear. Germline CDR1 MNHEY, CDR2 SVGAGI. The CDR3 runs 13 residues. V was cut by 3 bases and J by 4 bases, with 9 bases left in between.

V gene TRBV27 combines with J gene TRBJ2-7; TRBD1 aligns across 7 bases. Trimming cost V 5 bases and J 3 bases; bases outside gene matches: 10. Germline CDR1 is MNHEY and CDR2 is SMNVEV (reference sequence). This CDR3 contains 15 residues. This chain's CDR3 is CASSIGGQSFYEQYF. CDR3 coding DNA: TGTGCCAGCAGTATTGGGGGACAGAGTTTCTACGAGCAGTACTTC.

The chain carries TRBV20-1 and TRBJ2-5; D is unresolved. V gave up 6 bases and J gave up 5 bases, with 7 bases separating them. Germline lookup yields CDR1 DFQATT and CDR2 SNEGSKA (reference sequence). The CDR3 is made up of 10 amino acids. CDR3 in amino acids: CSAGVETQYF. For the CDR3, the DNA is TGCAGTGCGGGTGTGGAGACCCAGTACTTC.

The CDR3 protein is CASSQGALNTEAFF. In DNA form, the CDR3 reads TGTGCCAGCTCTCAGGGGGCCCTGAACACTGAAGCTTTCTTT. The chain joins TRBV6-1 to TRBJ1-1, with 8 bases lining up with TRBD1. With V trimmed by 8 bases and J by 0 bases, 5 bases remained unmatched. The germline gives CDR1 MNHNS, CDR2 SASEGT. The CDR3 is 14 residues long.

The chain uses TRBV7-9 and TRBJ1-2, with 7 positions matching TRBD1. V lost 3 bases to trimming and J lost 6 bases; unmatched junction nucleotides: 1. Germline CDR1 SEHNR, CDR2 FQNEAQ (reference sequence). This CDR3 region has 12 residues. The CDR3 DNA reads as TGTGCCAGCAGCTTCAGGGGGAATGGCTACACCTTC. Translation: CASSFRGNGYTF.

The chain has TRBV19 and TRBJ2-7; TRBD1 matches 7 bases. The CDR3 spans 15 residues. Germline CDR1 reads LNHDA; CDR2 reads SQIVND (reference sequence). With 3 bases clipped from V and 1 base from J, the junction kept 6 bases outside the gene matches. The CDR3 coding sequence is TGTGCCAGTAGTATCTTTCACAGGGGTTCCTACGAGCAGTACTTC. It codes for CASSIFHRGSYEQYF.